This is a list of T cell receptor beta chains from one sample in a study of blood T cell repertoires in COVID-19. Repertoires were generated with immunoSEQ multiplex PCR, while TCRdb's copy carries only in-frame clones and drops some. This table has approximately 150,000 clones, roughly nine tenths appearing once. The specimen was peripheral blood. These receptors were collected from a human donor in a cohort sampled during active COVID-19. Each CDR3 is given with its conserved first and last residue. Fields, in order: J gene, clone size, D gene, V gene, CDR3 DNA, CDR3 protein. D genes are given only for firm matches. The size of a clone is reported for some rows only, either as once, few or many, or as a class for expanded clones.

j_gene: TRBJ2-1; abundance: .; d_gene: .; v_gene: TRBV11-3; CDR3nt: TGTGCCAGCAGCTTAGATCCGGGGGTCGATGGGGAGCAGTTCTTC; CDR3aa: CASSLDPGVDGEQFF
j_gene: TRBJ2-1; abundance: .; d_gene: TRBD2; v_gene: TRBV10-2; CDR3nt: TGCGCCAGCAGTGAGTCCGGGGGGGTAGTTAATGAGCAGTTCTTC; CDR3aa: CASSESGGVVNEQFF
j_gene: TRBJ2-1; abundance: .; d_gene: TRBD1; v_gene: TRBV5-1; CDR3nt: TGCGCCAGCAGCCGAGGGACAGGGAAATACAATGAGCAGTTCTTC; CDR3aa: CASSRGTGKYNEQFF
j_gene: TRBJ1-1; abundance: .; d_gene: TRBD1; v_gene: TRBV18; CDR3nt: TGTGCCAGCTCACGACAGACAGGGGAGGTGACTGAAGCTTTCTTT; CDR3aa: CASSRQTGEVTEAFF
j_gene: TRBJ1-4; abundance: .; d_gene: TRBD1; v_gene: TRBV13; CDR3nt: TGTGCCAGCAGCTTAAGCGGACAGGGGTTCGCTAATGAAAAACTGTTTTTT; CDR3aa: CASSLSGQGFANEKLFF
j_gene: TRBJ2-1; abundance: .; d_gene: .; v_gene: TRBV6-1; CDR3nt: TGTGCCAGCAGTGATTCCAGGGCCTATGAGCAGTTCTTC; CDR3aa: CASSDSRAYEQFF
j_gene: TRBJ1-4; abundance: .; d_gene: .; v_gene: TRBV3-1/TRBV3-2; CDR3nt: TGTGCCAGCAGCCAAGCTGGGAGGAATGAAAAACTGTTTTTT; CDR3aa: CASSQAGRNEKLFF
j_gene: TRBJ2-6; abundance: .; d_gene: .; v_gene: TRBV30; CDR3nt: TGTGCCTGGAGCCGCTCTGGGGCCAACGTCCTGACTTTC; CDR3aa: CAWSRSGANVLTF
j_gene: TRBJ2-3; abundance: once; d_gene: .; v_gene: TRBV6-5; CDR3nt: TGTGCCAGCAGGAGCCTTTATAGCACAGATACGCAGTATTTT; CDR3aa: CASRSLYSTDTQYF
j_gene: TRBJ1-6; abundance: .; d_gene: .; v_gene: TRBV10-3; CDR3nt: TGTGCCATCAGTGATGTGTCGACAGGAGGATCACCCCTCCACTTT; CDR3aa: CAISDVSTGGSPLHF
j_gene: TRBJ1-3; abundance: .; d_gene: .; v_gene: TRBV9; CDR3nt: TGTGCCAGCAGCGTAGGGGAGGGATCGGGAAACACCATATATTTT; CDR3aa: CASSVGEGSGNTIYF
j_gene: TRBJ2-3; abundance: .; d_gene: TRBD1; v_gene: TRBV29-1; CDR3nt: TGCAGCGTTGGGGACAGAAGAACTTCAGATACGCAGTATTTT; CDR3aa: CSVGDRRTSDTQYF
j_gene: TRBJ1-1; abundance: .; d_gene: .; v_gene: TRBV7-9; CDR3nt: TGTGCCAGCAGCTTATTCGCGGGGAACACTGAAGCTTTCTTT; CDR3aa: CASSLFAGNTEAFF
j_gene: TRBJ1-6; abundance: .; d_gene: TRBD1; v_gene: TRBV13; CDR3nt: TGTGCCAGCAGCACCGGGACAGGGACTTCACCCCTCCACTTT; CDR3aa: CASSTGTGTSPLHF
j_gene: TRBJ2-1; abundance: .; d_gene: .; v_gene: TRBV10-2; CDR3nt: TGCGCCAGCAGCCCGAAGTTCAAGGACCTTACTTCCATCTGGGGGGATTACAATGAGCAGTTCTTC; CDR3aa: CASSPKFKDLTSIWGDYNEQFF
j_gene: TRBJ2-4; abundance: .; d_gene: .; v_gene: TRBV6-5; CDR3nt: TGTGCCAGCAGTCCTGCTTACTTAGCCAAAAACATTCAGTACTTC; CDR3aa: CASSPAYLAKNIQYF
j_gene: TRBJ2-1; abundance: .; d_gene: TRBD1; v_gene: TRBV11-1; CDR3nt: TGTGCCAGCAGCTTACTCGGGACAGGGGGTGTGGATGAGCAGTTCTTC; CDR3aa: CASSLLGTGGVDEQFF
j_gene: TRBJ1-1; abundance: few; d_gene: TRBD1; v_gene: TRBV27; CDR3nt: TGTGCCAGCAGTTTACCGGACAGGCAGAACACTGAAGCTTTCTTT; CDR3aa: CASSLPDRQNTEAFF
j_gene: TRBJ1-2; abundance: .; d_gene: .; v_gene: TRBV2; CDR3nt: TGTGCCAGCAGTGACGCAGGCTTCTATGGCTACACCTTC; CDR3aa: CASSDAGFYGYTF
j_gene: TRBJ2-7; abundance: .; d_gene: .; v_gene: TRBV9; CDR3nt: TGTGCCAGCAGCGTAGACGGTGGACAGACCTACGAGCAGTACTTC; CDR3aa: CASSVDGGQTYEQYF
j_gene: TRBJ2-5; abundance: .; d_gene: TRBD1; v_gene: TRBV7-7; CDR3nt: TGTGCCAGCAGCCGATACCGGGACAGGGGGACGGAGACCCAGTACTTC; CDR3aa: CASSRYRDRGTETQYF
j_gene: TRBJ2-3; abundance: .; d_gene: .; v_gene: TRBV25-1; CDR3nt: TGTGCCAGCGGAACAGGGTCAGCCACAGATACGCAGTATTTT; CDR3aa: CASGTGSATDTQYF
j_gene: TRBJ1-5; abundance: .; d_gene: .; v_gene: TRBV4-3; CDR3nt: TGCGCCAGCAGCCAAGATGGAGGCGGGGGTCAGCCCCAGCATTTT; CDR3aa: CASSQDGGGGQPQHF
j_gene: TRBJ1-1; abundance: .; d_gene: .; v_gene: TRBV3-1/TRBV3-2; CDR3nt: TGTGCCAGCAGCGGATTACAGGGACGGACTGAAGCTTTCTTT; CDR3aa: CASSGLQGRTEAFF
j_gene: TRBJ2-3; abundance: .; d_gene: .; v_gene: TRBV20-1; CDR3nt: TGCAGTGCTAGGGGACTAGATACGCAGTATTTT; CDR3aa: CSARGLDTQYF
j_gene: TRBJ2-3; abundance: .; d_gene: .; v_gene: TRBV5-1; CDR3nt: TGCGCCAGCAGCTTGGGCGGGGGCACAGATACGCAGTATTTT; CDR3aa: CASSLGGGTDTQYF
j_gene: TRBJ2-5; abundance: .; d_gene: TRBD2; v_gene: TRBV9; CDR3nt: TGTGCCAGCAGCCCGACTAGCGGGGGGGCCGCAGAGACCCAGTACTTC; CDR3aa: CASSPTSGGAAETQYF
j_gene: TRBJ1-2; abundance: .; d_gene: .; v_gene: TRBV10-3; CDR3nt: TGTGCCATCAAGGGGGAAGGCTACACCTTC; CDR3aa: CAIKGEGYTF
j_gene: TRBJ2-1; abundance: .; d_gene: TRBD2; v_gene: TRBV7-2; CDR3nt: TGTGCCAGCAGCCTGAGAACTAGCGGGGGGCTACTGGGGGAGCAGTTCTTC; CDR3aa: CASSLRTSGGLLGEQFF
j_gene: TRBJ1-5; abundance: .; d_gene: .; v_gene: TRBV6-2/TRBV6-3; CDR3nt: TGTGCCAGCAGCTCCAGGGGACGTCAGCCCCAGCATTTT; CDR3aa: CASSSRGRQPQHF
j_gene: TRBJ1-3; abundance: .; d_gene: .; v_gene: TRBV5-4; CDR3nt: TGTGCCAGCAGCGACGGGACAGGAAACACCATATATTTT; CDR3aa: CASSDGTGNTIYF
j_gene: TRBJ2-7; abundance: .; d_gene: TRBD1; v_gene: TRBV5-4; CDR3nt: TGTGCCAGCAGCCCTGGACAGGGGGCCTACGAGCAGTACTTC; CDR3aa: CASSPGQGAYEQYF
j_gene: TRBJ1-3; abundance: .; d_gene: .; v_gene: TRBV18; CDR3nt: TGTGCCAGCTCCCCAGAGATCTCTGGAAACACCATATATTTT; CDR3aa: CASSPEISGNTIYF
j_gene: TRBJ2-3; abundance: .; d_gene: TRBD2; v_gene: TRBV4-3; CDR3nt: TGCGCCAGCAGCCAAGATCCCCTGGGCCTAGCGGGGAACCGGGTCGAGGGTTATTTT; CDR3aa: CASSQDPLGLAGNRVEGYF
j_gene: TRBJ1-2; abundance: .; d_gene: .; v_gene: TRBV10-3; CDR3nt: TGTGCCATCAGTGATGGAGATGGCTACACCTTC; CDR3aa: CAISDGDGYTF
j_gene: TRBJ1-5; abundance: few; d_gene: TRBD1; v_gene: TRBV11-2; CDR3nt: TGTGCCAGCAGCCCGGACAGGGGAAGACAGCCCCAGCATTTT; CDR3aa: CASSPDRGRQPQHF
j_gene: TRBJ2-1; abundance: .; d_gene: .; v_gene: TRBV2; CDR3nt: TGTGCCAAGGGACTGACCTCCTACAATGAGCAGTTCTTC; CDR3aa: CAKGLTSYNEQFF
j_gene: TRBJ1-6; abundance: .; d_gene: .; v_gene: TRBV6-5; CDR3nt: TGTGCCAGCCGGGTAAGGGGTCGGAATTCACCCCTCCACTTT; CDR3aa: CASRVRGRNSPLHF
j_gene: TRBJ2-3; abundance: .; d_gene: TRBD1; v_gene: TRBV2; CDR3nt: TGTGCCAGCAGTGATCGGACAGGGAATACAGATACGCAGTATTTT; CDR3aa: CASSDRTGNTDTQYF
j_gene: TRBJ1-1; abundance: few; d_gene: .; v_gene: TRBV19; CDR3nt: TGTGCCAGTAGTATGTGGCCCACTGAAGCTTTCTTT; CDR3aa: CASSMWPTEAFF
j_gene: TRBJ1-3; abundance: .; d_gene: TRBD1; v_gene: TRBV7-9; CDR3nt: TGTGCCAGCAGCGGACGGACAGGGTCCGTCGGTGGAAACACCATATATTTT; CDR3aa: CASSGRTGSVGGNTIYF
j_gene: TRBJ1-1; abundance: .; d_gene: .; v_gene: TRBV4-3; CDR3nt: TGCGCCAGCAGCCAAGATGTCACAGTGAACACTGAAGCTTTCTTT; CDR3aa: CASSQDVTVNTEAFF
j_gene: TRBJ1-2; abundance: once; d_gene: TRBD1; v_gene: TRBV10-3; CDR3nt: TGTGCCATCAGTGTACAGGGGGGTCCCTATGGCTACACCTTC; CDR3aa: CAISVQGGPYGYTF
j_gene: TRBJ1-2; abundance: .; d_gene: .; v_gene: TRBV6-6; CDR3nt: TGTGCCAGTGACGACGGTCCTAGTAACTATGGCTACACCTTC; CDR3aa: CASDDGPSNYGYTF
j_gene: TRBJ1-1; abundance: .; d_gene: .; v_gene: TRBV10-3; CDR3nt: TGTGCATCGGGGGGGACTGAAGCTTTCTTT; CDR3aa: CASGGTEAFF
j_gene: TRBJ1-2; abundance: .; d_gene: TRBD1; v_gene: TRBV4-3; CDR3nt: TGCGCCAGCAGCCAAATAACAGGGGGCTATGGCTACACCTTC; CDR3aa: CASSQITGGYGYTF
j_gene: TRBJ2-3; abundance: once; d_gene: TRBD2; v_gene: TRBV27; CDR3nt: TGTGCCAGCCACCTCGGACTAGCGGGGGTCTCAAGCACAGATACGCAGTATTTT; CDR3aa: CASHLGLAGVSSTDTQYF
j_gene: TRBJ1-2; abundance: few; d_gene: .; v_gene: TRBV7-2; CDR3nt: TGTGCCAGCAGCTTAAGAGTTCTCTCCCTCTATGGCTACACCTTC; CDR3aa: CASSLRVLSLYGYTF
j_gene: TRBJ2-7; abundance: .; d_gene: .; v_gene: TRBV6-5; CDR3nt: TGTGCCAGTCGGGACACCTCCTACGAGCAGTACTTC; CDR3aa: CASRDTSYEQYF
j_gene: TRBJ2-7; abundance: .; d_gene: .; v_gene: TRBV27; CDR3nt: TGTGCCAGCAGTCCCCTGAGCTCCTACGAGCAGTACTTC; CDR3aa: CASSPLSSYEQYF
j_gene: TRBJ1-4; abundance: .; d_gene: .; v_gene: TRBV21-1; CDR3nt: TGTGCCAAAGAAGGGGGTGAAAAACTGTTTTTT; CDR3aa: CAKEGGEKLFF
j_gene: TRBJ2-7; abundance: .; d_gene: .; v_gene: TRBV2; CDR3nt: TGTGCCAGCAGTGTGAGGAGGCCCTACGAGCAGTACTTC; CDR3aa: CASSVRRPYEQYF
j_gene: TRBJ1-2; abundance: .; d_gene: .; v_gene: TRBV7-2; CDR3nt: TGTGCCAGCAGCTCACAGGGCCCCTATGGCTACACCTTC; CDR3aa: CASSSQGPYGYTF
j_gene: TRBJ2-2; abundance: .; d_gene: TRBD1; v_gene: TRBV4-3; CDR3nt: TGCGCCAGCAGCCAAGAACAGACGGGACAGCTGAACACCGGGGAGCTGTTTTTT; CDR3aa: CASSQEQTGQLNTGELFF
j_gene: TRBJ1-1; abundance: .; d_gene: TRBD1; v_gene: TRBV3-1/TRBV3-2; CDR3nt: TGTGCCAGCACTATGGGACAGAGCACTGAAGCTTTCTTT; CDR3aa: CASTMGQSTEAFF
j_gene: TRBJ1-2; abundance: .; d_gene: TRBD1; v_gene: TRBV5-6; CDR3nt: TGTGCCAGCAGCTTAACAGGGGCGGTAGGGTATGGCTACACCTTC; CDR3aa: CASSLTGAVGYGYTF
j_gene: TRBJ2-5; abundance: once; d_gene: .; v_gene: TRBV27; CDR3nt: TGTGCCAGCAGATGGGGCTCACAGGAGACCCAGTACTTC; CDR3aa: CASRWGSQETQYF
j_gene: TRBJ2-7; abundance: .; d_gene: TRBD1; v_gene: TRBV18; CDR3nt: TGTGCCAGCTCAGCCGGGACAGGGGTAGAGTTTGCCTACGAGCAGTACTTC; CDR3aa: CASSAGTGVEFAYEQYF